This paragraph reports one TCR beta chain. With 3 bases removed from V and 4 bases from J, the gap between germline ends came to 18 bases. Looked up from germline, CDR1 is MGHDK and CDR2 is SYGVNS. The CDR3 consists of 16 residues. This record comes from a study of blood T cell repertoires in COVID-19. Study at large: Spain, Italy and the United States supplied samples that represented acute and convalescent COVID-19. From T cells, B-cell-depleted T cells, or PBMCs came the material, which was cDNA or gDNA.

Study processing details: Amplification from reference gene primers served as the basis for estimated nucleated cell counts. The method was immunoSEQ multiplex PCR; TCRdb's version includes in-frame clones alone and lacks a portion of them. That table supplies the V and J calls and clone size; D and trimming were determined from the DNA. The table has around 130,000 clones, 60% to 85% seen once. This receptor was taken from a middle-aged man with acute or convalescent COVID-19. The V and J genes are TRBV25-1 and TRBJ1-2, with D perhaps matching TRBD1 (5 bases). Sequenced: peripheral blood. The CDR3 sequence is CASSDATAWGVYGYTF. In DNA form, the CDR3 reads TGTGCCAGCAGTGACGCGACAGCCTGGGGGGTCTATGGCTACACCTTC.